A selection of T cell receptor beta chains follows, all from one sample in a study of blood T cell repertoires in COVID-19. Only in-frame clones appear in the TCRdb table, and some are missing; sequencing was by immunoSEQ multiplex PCR. The sample has around 86,000 clones; around 85% are singletons. Input material: peripheral blood. These receptors came from a man aged 80 or over with acute or convalescent COVID-19. Each CDR3 is given with its conserved first and last residue. Each record gives: V gene, J gene, D gene, clone size, CDR3 DNA, CDR3 protein. A D gene is named only where the DNA matches it firmly. Only part of the rows carry a size: once, few, many, or a class if the clone is expanded.

TRBV4-1	TRBJ2-2	.	few	TGCGCCAGCAGCCAAGAAGGTGGAGGGGGCGCTTGGGCAAACACCGGGGAGCTGTTTTTT	CASSQEGGGGAWANTGELFF
TRBV27	TRBJ1-4	.	.	TGTGCCAGCAGTATTGGACAGCTTAATGAAAAACTGTTTTTT	CASSIGQLNEKLFF
TRBV11-1	TRBJ2-7	TRBD1	.	TGTGCCAGCAGCCGGACAGGAGCCTACGAGCAGTACTTC	CASSRTGAYEQYF
TRBV19	TRBJ1-1	TRBD1	.	TGTGCCAGTAAATCCCCCGGACAGGGGAACACTGAAGCTTTCTTT	CASKSPGQGNTEAFF
TRBV27	TRBJ1-1	.	.	TGTGCCAGCTCCCCATCGGGGAGAGCCACTGAAGCTTTCTTT	CASSPSGRATEAFF
TRBV18	TRBJ1-4	.	.	TGTGCCAGCTCGAAGAGACAGGTGCAGCATGAAAAACTGTTTTTT	CASSKRQVQHEKLFF
TRBV7-2	TRBJ2-7	TRBD2	few	TGTGCCAGCAGGTATATAGCGGGTCCTACCTCCTACGAGCAGTACTTC	CASRYIAGPTSYEQYF
TRBV4-1	TRBJ1-4	.	.	TGCGCCACCACCAGCGCTACCCAGAGGATTGAAAAACTGTTTTTT	CATTSATQRIEKLFF
TRBV7-9	TRBJ1-1	TRBD1	few	TGTGCCAGCAGCTTAGGGGCCGGGACAGCGGTCCCTGAAGCTTTCTTT	CASSLGAGTAVPEAFF
TRBV18	TRBJ1-3	.	few	TGTGCCAGCTATGGTCAGGCCTCTGGAAACACCATATATTTT	CASYGQASGNTIYF
TRBV27	TRBJ2-2	.	.	TGTGCCAGCAGTGACTACGGACGGGGGAAGGGGTCCGGGGAGCTGTTTTTT	CASSDYGRGKGSGELFF
TRBV4-1	TRBJ1-1	.	.	TGCGCCAGCAGCCGATCCACGGGTGAAGCTTTCTTT	CASSRSTGEAFF
TRBV6-5	TRBJ1-3	TRBD1	once	TGTGCCAGCAGTCCATACAGGGGGCGAGGAAACACCATATATTTT	CASSPYRGRGNTIYF
TRBV5-4	TRBJ1-1	.	.	TGTGCCAGCAGCTTGCCCCACACGAACACTGAAGCTTTCTTT	CASSLPHTNTEAFF
TRBV29-1	TRBJ2-1	.	few	.	CSVAAGSGRFF
TRBV10-3	TRBJ2-7	TRBD2	.	TGTGCCATCAGAACCTCTAGCGGGAGTAACTACGAGCAGTACTTC	CAIRTSSGSNYEQYF
TRBV28	TRBJ1-2	.	few	TGTGCCAGCAGTTTGAGCAGGAACTATGGCTACACCTTC	CASSLSRNYGYTF
TRBV5-6	TRBJ1-2	.	once	TGTGCCAGCAGCTTTGAGGGGGTTGCTGGCTACACCTTC	CASSFEGVAGYTF
TRBV19	TRBJ2-3	.	.	TGTGCCAGTAATATAGCAAGCACAGATACGCAGTATTTT	CASNIASTDTQYF
TRBV4-2	TRBJ2-7	TRBD2	.	TGTGCCAGCAGTCCTAGCGGGAGGAACTCCTACGAGCAGTACTTC	CASSPSGRNSYEQYF
TRBV11-3	TRBJ2-3	TRBD1	.	TGTGCCAGCAGCTTAGGAGGACAGGGGTCAGATACGCAGTATTTT	CASSLGGQGSDTQYF
TRBV19	TRBJ1-2	.	few	TGTGCCAGTAGTATCCCTACAGTATCGTACTATGGCTACACCTTC	CASSIPTVSYYGYTF
TRBV7-8	TRBJ1-1	TRBD1	.	TGTGCCAGCAGCCCGGACAGGGGCCGGACTGAAGCTTTCTTT	CASSPDRGRTEAFF
TRBV28	TRBJ1-5	.	.	TGTGCCAGCAGCTCCGGCGGCAGGGGACAGCCCCAGCATTTT	CASSSGGRGQPQHF
TRBV18	TRBJ2-7	.	.	TGTGCCAGCTCGGGAAGGGGCGAGCAGTACTTC	CASSGRGEQYF
TRBV25-1	TRBJ1-1	.	.	TGTGCCAGCAGTTTATCGGCGGGAATGAACACTGAAGCTTTCTTT	CASSLSAGMNTEAFF
TRBV2	TRBJ2-7	.	.	TGTGCCAGCTTCAGCGGCCTTTCCTACGAGCAGTACTTC	CASFSGLSYEQYF